The T cell receptor (beta chain) under discussion was sequenced for a study of T cell changes during pregnancy in multiple sclerosis. Assay: immunoSEQ multiplex PCR; the TCRdb copy retains only in-frame clones and omits some. The profile shows 50,000 to 65,000 clones, around 93% of them singletons. V lost 5 bases and J lost 5; bases outside the gene matches: 8. Germline V gene lookup returns CDR1 MNHEY and CDR2 SMNVEV (reference sequence). The CDR3 is 14 residues long. The V gene is TRBV27, the J gene TRBJ2-7; 8 positions match TRBD2. The material sequenced was CD8+ T cells from peripheral blood mononuclear cells, taken in the second trimester of pregnancy. The origin of this receptor is a female donor with multiple sclerosis, enrolled in a pregnancy study. The CDR3 here is CASSPRGGANEQYF. The CDR3 DNA follows: TGTGCCAGCAGTCCCCGGGGGGGGGCAAACGAGCAGTACTTC.